The clone carrying this T cell receptor (beta chain) was found a few times. Its antigen remains unknown. Trimming stripped 2 bases from V and 12 bases from J, with 14 bases between. The CDR3 is 13 amino acids. Germline lookup yields CDR1 MGHRA and CDR2 YSYEKL. The entry originates in a study of blood T cells in healthy people across ages. Study-wide findings and caveats: Diversity figures based on one million T cells were deemed too low.

With a J-beta primer mix and a sample-barcoded 5' primer, a second PCR ran about 6 to 11 cycles. A 12-random-nucleotide template-switch adaptor tagged each cDNA molecule. TCRdb reprocessed the 5' RACE reads with MiXCR, giving one entry per CDR3 protein. Among roughly 1.4 million distinct CDR3 sequences listed, approximately 59% were seen once. This chain links TRBV4-1 with TRBJ2-1; no reliable D call. This clonotype originated in a young man in good health. Sequencing used blood. The CDR3 loop reads CASSQSRAKGQFF. The CDR3, as DNA: TGCGCCAGCAGCCAATCCAGAGCCAAAGGGCAGTTCTTC.